These 24 T cell receptor beta chains were sequenced from one sample in a study of cytomegalovirus exposure and HLA in healthy donors. PCR employed 60 Vbeta and 13 Jbeta primers. This table comes from immunoSEQ multiplex PCR, and its TCRdb copy is limited to in-frame clones, with some not included. The sample includes some 180,000 clones, 10% to 15% of them seen just once. The sample was PBMCs. Every receptor here comes from a man in his fifties in good health and CMV-seropositive.

V and J are TRBV7-2 and TRBJ1-2, with D tentatively TRBD1 (6 bases). CDR1 and CDR2 (germline): SGHTA, FQGNSA. This CDR3 region has 15 residues. V gave up 4 bases and J gave up 1 base, with 13 bases separating them. CDR3 coding DNA: TGTGCCAGCAGCTCCGCCGGGACACATAACTATGGCTACACCTTC. This translates into CASSSAGTHNYGYTF.

This clone was seen a handful of times. The rearrangement links TRBV6-6 to TRBJ1-3; the D is unclear. CDR1 MNHNY and CDR2 SVGAGI come from the germline V gene (reference sequence). This CDR3 is 15 amino acids long. With 5 bases removed from V and 1 base from J, the gap between germline ends came to 12 bases. The CDR3 DNA reads as TGTGCCAGCAGTCTCTTCCGCGGGTCTGGAAACACCATATATTTT. Amino acid sequence: CASSLFRGSGNTIYF.

This clone was counted a few times. The CDR3 region is CASSSLQGSGNTIYF. The CDR3 DNA reads TGTGCCAGCAGCTCCTTACAGGGTTCTGGAAACACCATATATTTT. The chain links TRBV7-2 to TRBJ1-3, with a tentative D call TRBD1 (6 bases). V shed 4 bases and J shed 1 base, with 11 bases lying between them. The V gene's germline CDR1 is SGHTA and CDR2 FQGNSA. The CDR3 sequence is 15 residues long.

This clone occurred a few times. The chain has TRBV29-1 and TRBJ2-5; D gene ambiguous. V lost 5 bases, J lost 2 bases, and 9 bases lay in between. CDR3 length: 12 residues. Germline-derived CDR1 and CDR2 are SQVTM and ANQGSEA. The CDR3 reads CSVLTGQETQYF. For the CDR3, the DNA is TGCAGCGTTCTAACCGGGCAAGAGACCCAGTACTTC. The variable domain in full, completed from reference TRBV29-1 and TRBJ2-5, reads SAVISQKPSRDICQRGTSLTIQCQVDSQVTMMFWYRQQPGQSLTLIATANQGSEATYESGFVIDKFPISRPNLTFSTLTVSNMSPEDSSIYLCSVLTGQETQYFGPGTRLLVL.

The V and J genes are TRBV10-3 and TRBJ2-7; perhaps TRBD1 as D (6 bases). This CDR3 is 16 amino acids long. CDR1 and CDR2 (germline): ENHRY, SYGVKD. Trimming took 2 bases from V and 6 from J, leaving 20 bases between them. This CDR3 is CAISEPPQGPTGEQYF. For the CDR3, the DNA is TGTGCCATCAGTGAGCCTCCACAGGGTCCCACCGGCGAGCAGTACTTC.

This clone was recorded a few times. This rearrangement joins TRBV5-6 to TRBJ2-3, with TRBD1 identical over 7 bases. Germline trimming cut 0 bases from V and 4 bases from J; bases unmatched to any gene: 14. Germline assignment: CDR1 SGHDT and CDR2 YYEEEE. The CDR3 is 18 residues long. CDR3 nucleotide sequence: TGTGCCAGCAGCTTGGCCGGGCAGGGGGTTTTGGGCGCAGATACGCAGTATTTT. It specifies CASSLAGQGVLGADTQYF.

The chain is built from TRBV6-4 and TRBJ2-7, with 9 bases fitting TRBD1. Germline CDR1 reads MRHNA; CDR2 reads SNTAGT. J lost 3 bases, V lost 3 bases, and 6 bases had no gene match. The CDR3 consists of 15 residues. CDR3 bases: TGTGCCAGCAGTGATGAGGACAGGGGTCACTACGAGCAGTACGTC. Amino acids: CASSDEDRGHYEQYV.

This clone was seen more than once but under ten times. The rearrangement links TRBV6-6 to TRBJ1-5; TRBD1 matches at 9 bases. V shed 7 bases and J 7 bases; nucleotides not matched to a gene: 14. Looked up from germline, CDR1 is MNHNY and CDR2 is SVGAGI (reference sequence). The CDR3 runs to 16 residues. Here the CDR3 DNA reads TGTGCCAGCACCTTCCGGGACAGGGAAAACGGCCAGCCCCAGCATTTT. It is translated as CASTFRDRENGQPQHF.

The chain employs TRBV5-6 and TRBJ2-2, with D maybe TRBD2 (5 bases). This CDR3 has 14 residues. The V gene's germline CDR1 is SGHDT and CDR2 YYEEEE. Trimming took off 1 base at V and 7 bases at J, with 11 bases between the two ends. The CDR3 bases are TGTGCCAGCAGCTTGATAGCGAGGGACGGGGAGCTGTTTTTT. This translates into CASSLIARDGELFF.

The CDR3 region has the DNA TGTGCCAGCAGCGTAGAATTGGGGGGCACCGGGGAGCTGTTTTTT. It yields the protein CASSVELGGTGELFF. This chain uses TRBV9 with TRBJ2-2, with D perhaps matching TRBD2 (6 bases). Trimming removed 0 bases from V and 4 bases from J, with 10 bases in between. This CDR3 spans 15 amino acids. CDR1 SGDLS and CDR2 YYNGEE come from the germline V gene.

This clone was recorded a few times. V and J are TRBV7-3 and TRBJ2-2, with 8 bases that match TRBD2. This CDR3 has 15 amino acids. V gave up 4 bases and J gave up 6 bases; unmatched junction bases: 7. The germline V gene encodes CDR1 SGHTA and CDR2 FQGTGA. CDR3 DNA sequence: TGTGCCAGCAGCTCCGGACTAGCCGGGGCCGGGGAGCTGTTTTTT. Protein sequence: CASSSGLAGAGELFF.

This clone was seen only a few times. The rearrangement links TRBV19 to TRBJ1-2; the match to TRBD1 covers 10 bases. CDR1 LNHDA and CDR2 SQIVND come from the germline V gene (reference sequence). V was clipped by 3 bases and J by 8 bases; unmatched bases: 9. The length of the CDR3 is 15 residues. This CDR3 reads CASSILSGTGDGYTF. The CDR3 nucleotides are TGTGCCAGTAGTATCCTATCAGGGACAGGGGACGGCTACACCTTC. Variable domain in full (rest from reference TRBV19 and TRBJ1-2): DGGITQSPKYLFRKEGQNVTLSCEQNLNHDAMYWYRQDPGQGLRLIYYSQIVNDFQKGDIAEGYSVSREKKESFPLTVTSAQKNPTAFYLCASSILSGTGDGYTFGSGTRLTVV.

This clone was seen a handful of times. Additional DNA sequences in this sample encode the identical CDR3. The genes are TRBV9 and TRBJ2-2, with D possibly matching TRBD1 (6 bases). Germline V lookup: CDR1 SGDLS, CDR2 YYNGEE. V lost 2 bases, J lost 2 bases, and 10 bases lay in between. This CDR3 has 15 residues. CDR3 residues: CASSVRDTNTGELFF. CDR3 bases: TGTGCCAGCAGCGTCCGGGACACTAACACCGGGGAGCTGTTTTTT. The full variable domain, its missing parts supplied by reference TRBV9 and TRBJ2-2, is DSGVTQTPKHLITATGQRVTLRCSPRSGDLSVYWYQQSLDQGLQFLIQYYNGEERAKGNILERFSAQQFPDLHSELNLSSLELGDSALYFCASSVRDTNTGELFFGEGSRLTVL.

The rearrangement uses TRBV7-2 and TRBJ2-3; tentatively, D is TRBD1 (6 bases). The length of the CDR3 is 14 residues. Germline-derived CDR1 and CDR2 are SGHTA and FQGNSA. The V end lost 10 bases, the J end lost 0 bases, and 14 bases lay between the germline ends. CDR3 nucleotide sequence: TGTGCCACCGCTTTGGACAGCAGCACAGATACGCAGTATTTT. This codes for CATALDSSTDTQYF.

The rearrangement links TRBV5-1 to TRBJ2-1; TRBD2 matches at 14 bases. The CDR3 runs 14 residues. Per germline, CDR1 SGHRS and CDR2 YFSETQ. V trimming: 6 bases; J trimming: 7 bases; junction bases outside the gene matches: 3. CDR3 in amino acids: CASNGLAGGNEQFF. The CDR3 nucleotides are TGCGCCAGCAACGGACTAGCGGGGGGTAATGAGCAGTTCTTC.

The rearrangement links TRBV11-3 to TRBJ2-6; 8 nucleotides align to TRBD1. Germline V gives CDR1 SGHNT, CDR2 YENEEA. Trimming removed 5 bases from V and 0 bases from J; junction bases left unmatched: 12. This CDR3 spans 19 amino acids. The CDR3: CASSHLSGTGASGANVLTF. The CDR3 DNA reads TGTGCCAGCAGCCATTTATCCGGGACAGGTGCCTCTGGGGCCAACGTCCTGACTTTC.

This clone has more than one count but fewer than ten. J is TRBJ2-1 and V is TRBV2; a possible D gene is TRBD2 (6 bases). Germline V gene sequence: CDR1 SNHLY, CDR2 FYNNEI. The CDR3 is 13 residues long. Trimming shortened V by 3 bases and J by 8 bases, and 11 bases separated the two germline ends. The DNA for the CDR3 is TGTGCCAGCAGTGAGGGGGGATGGGATGAGCAGTTCTTC. Translation gives CASSEGGWDEQFF.

This rearrangement joins TRBV7-2 to TRBJ2-5; the D gene is possibly TRBD2 (6 bases). The CDR3 totals 16 residues. Per germline, CDR1 SGHTA and CDR2 FQGNSA. The ends were cut back, 1 base at V and 7 bases at J, with 19 bases in the middle. The CDR3 reads CASSLGRLASSGTQYF. CDR3 coding DNA: TGTGCCAGCAGCTTAGGCCGCCTAGCGTCATCAGGGACCCAGTACTTC.

The rearrangement uses TRBV27 and TRBJ1-5, with D maybe TRBD1 (6 bases). This CDR3 is built from 12 residues. Germline loops: CDR1 MNHEY, CDR2 SMNVEV (reference sequence). The germline V and J ends were trimmed by 7 bases and 4 bases, with 8 bases remaining between them. The CDR3 reads CASTTGNQPQHF. The CDR3 DNA is TGTGCCAGCACCACAGGGAATCAGCCCCAGCATTTT.

The V gene is TRBV30, the J gene TRBJ1-1; 7 positions match TRBD1. Germline assignment: CDR1 GTSNPN and CDR2 SVGIG (reference sequence). CDR3 length equals 13 residues. V shed 5 bases, J shed 1 base, and the junction held 4 bases outside the gene matches. CDR3 DNA sequence: TGTGCCTGGGGAGGGGGCGCGAACACTGAAGCTTTCTTT. Translating it yields CAWGGGANTEAFF.

This clone was detected only a few times. At one end, the junction sequence differs from germline, possibly due to a read error. V and J are TRBV20-1 and TRBJ1-2; D might be TRBD1 (6 bases). Germline V gene sequence: CDR1 DFQATT, CDR2 SNEGSKA (reference sequence). There are 11 residues in the CDR3. CDR3 region: CSARDLIGQSF. In DNA, the CDR3 is TGCAGTGCTAGAGATCTTATAGGACAGTCTTTC.

The rearrangement links TRBV4-3 to TRBJ2-7; D gene uncertain. This CDR3 has 13 residues. Trimming left V 0 bases short and J 6 bases short, with 9 bases between. Germline V lookup: CDR1 LGHNA, CDR2 YSLEER. The DNA for the CDR3 is TGCGCCAGCAGCCAAGAGGCCGGGTTCGAGCAGTACTTC. It is translated as CASSQEAGFEQYF.

This clone was observed a few times. This chain joins TRBV11-3 and TRBJ1-1; D may be TRBD1 (5 bases). Germline CDR1 SGHNT, CDR2 YENEEA. V was shortened by 7 bases and J by 11 bases, with 14 bases between the two germline ends. The length of the CDR3 is 11 residues. CDR3 DNA: TGTGCCAGCACCGATCGGGGGGAGGCTTTCTTT. Translated: CASTDRGEAFF.

The chain has TRBV29-1 and TRBJ1-1; 9 bases match TRBD1. Looked up from germline, CDR1 is SQVTM and CDR2 is ANQGSEA. This CDR3 comprises 13 residues. V was pared by 7 bases and J by 3 bases, with 6 bases of the junction left unmatched. The CDR3 nucleotides read TGCAGCGGCGTCCGGGACAGGGACACTGAAGCTTTCTTT. As protein: CSGVRDRDTEAFF.